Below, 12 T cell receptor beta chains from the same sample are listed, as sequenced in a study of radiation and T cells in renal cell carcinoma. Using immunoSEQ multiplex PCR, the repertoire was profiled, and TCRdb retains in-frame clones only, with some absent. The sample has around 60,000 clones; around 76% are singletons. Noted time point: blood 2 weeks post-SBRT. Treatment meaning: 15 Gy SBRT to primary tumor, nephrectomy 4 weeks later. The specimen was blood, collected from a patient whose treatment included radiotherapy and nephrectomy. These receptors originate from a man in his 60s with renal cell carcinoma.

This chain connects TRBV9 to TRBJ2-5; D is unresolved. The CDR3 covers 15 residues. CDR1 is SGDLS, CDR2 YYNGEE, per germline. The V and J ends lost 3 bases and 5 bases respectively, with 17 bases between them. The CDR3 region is CASSAPHGDGETQYF. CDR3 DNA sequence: TGTGCCAGCAGCGCGCCACATGGAGATGGGGAGACCCAGTACTTC.

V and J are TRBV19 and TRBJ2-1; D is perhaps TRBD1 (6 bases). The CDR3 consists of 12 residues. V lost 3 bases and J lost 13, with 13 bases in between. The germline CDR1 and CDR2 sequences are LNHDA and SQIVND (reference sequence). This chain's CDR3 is CASSIRGQLQFF. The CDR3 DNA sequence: TGTGCCAGTAGTATCCGTGGACAGCTACAGTTCTTC.

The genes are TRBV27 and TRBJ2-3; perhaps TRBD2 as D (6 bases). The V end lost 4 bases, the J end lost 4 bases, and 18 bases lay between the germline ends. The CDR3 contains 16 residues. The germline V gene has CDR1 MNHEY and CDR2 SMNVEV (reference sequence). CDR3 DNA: TGTGCCAGCAGTTCTCCTGGGCGGGAATTCCCAGATACGCAGTATTTT. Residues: CASSSPGREFPDTQYF.

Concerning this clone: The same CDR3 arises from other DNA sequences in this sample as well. The CDR3 is CASSRLAGPVRDYGYTF. The CDR3 DNA follows: TGTGCCAGCAGCCGGTTAGCGGGCCCAGTTCGGGACTATGGCTACACCTTC. The J gene is TRBJ1-2, the V gene TRBV7-8, with D hard to call. Trimming pared 5 bases from V and 3 bases from J, leaving 22 bases between. In germline, CDR1 is SGHVS, CDR2 FQNEAQ. The CDR3 has 17 residues.

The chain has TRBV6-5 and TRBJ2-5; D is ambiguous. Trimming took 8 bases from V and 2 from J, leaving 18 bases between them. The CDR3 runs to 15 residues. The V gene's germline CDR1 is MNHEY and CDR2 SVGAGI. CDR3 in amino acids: CASAAPGGRQETQYF. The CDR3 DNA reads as TGTGCCAGCGCTGCTCCTGGCGGCAGACAAGAGACCCAGTACTTC.

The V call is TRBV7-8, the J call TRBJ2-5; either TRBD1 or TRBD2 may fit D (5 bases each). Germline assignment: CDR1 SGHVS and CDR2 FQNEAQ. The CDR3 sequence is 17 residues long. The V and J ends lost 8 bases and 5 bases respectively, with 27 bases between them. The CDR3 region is CASHSIVRGTRKETQYF. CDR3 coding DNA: TGTGCCAGCCACTCGATCGTGCGTGGGACCAGGAAGGAGACCCAGTACTTC.

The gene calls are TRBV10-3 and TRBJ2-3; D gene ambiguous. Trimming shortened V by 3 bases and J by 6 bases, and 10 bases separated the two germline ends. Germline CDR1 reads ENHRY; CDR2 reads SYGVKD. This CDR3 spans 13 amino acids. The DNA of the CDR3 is TGTGCCATCAGTGATACCTTGGGGGATACGCAGTATTTT. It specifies CAISDTLGDTQYF.

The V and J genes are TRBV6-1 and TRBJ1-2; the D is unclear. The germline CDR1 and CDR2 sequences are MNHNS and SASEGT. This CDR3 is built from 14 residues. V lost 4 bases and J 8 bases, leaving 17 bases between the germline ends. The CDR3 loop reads CASSAQTVAQGYTF. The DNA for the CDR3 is TGTGCCAGCAGTGCCCAGACTGTTGCACAGGGCTACACCTTC.

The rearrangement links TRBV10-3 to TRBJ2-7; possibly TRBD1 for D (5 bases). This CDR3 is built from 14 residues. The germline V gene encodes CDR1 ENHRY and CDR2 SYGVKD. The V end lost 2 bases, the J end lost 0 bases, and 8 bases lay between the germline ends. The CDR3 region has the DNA TGTGCCATCAGTGAGATAGACAGCTCCTACGAGCAGTACTTC. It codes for CAISEIDSSYEQYF.

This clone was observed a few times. Written as DNA, the CDR3 is TGCGCCAGCAATCCTGACAGCGGGCAGCCCCAGCATTTT. Protein sequence: CASNPDSGQPQHF. The chain recombines TRBV10-2 with TRBJ1-5, with a possible D match to TRBD1 (5 bases). V shed 7 bases and J shed 7 bases, with 14 bases lying between them. The germline gives CDR1 WSHSY, CDR2 SAAADI. The CDR3 sequence is 13 residues long.

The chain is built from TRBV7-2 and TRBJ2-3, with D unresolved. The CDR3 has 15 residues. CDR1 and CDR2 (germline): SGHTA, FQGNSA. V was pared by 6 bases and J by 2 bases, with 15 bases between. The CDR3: CASRLRLPTTDTQYF. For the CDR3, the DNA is TGTGCCAGCAGACTACGGTTACCCACCACAGATACGCAGTATTTT.

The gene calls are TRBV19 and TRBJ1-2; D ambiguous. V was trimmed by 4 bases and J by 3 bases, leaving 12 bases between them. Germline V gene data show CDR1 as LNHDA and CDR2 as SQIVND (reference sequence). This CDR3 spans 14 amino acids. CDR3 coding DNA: TGTGCCAGTAGTACCTGGGTGGCAGACTATGGCTACACCTTC. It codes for CASSTWVADYGYTF.